At least ten counts were recorded for the clone carrying this T cell receptor beta chain. In the authors' workflow: From reference gene primer amplification, estimates of nucleated cell counts were derived. TCRdb's table, derived via immunoSEQ multiplex PCR, lists solely in-frame clones and lacks some. D and trimming were read from the DNA, whereas the V and J calls and clone size are those reported in that table. The sample holds under 450,000 clones, about four fifths seen once. The sample comes from a study of blood T cell repertoires in COVID-19. In the study overall: COVID-19 samples collected from the United States, Italy and Spain covered acute and convalescent phases. In each case, the material was cDNA or gDNA derived from T cells, B-cell-depleted T cells, or PBMCs.

With 4 bases clipped from V and 4 bases from J, the junction kept 3 bases outside the gene matches. CDR1 and CDR2 (germline): LGHNA, YNFKEQ. This CDR3 spans 15 amino acids. The chain uses TRBV4-2 and TRBJ2-1; TRBD2 matches 11 bases. The clonotype originates from a human donor with acute or convalescent COVID-19. The donor label of this sample is uncertain. The sequencing sample was made of peripheral blood. The CDR3 protein is CASSPGLAEYNEQFF. The CDR3 coding sequence is TGTGCCAGCAGCCCGGGACTAGCGGAGTACAATGAGCAGTTCTTC.